The rows below give T cell receptor beta chains drawn from one sample of a study of tumor-infiltrating lymphocytes in oesophageal squamous cell carcinoma. TCRdb reprocessed the PCR reads with MiXCR, giving one entry per CDR3 protein. The table lists just over 15,000 distinct CDR3 sequences, around 50% of them singletons. The sample consisted of esophageal tumor tissue. The receptors originated from a male donor with esophageal squamous cell carcinoma. Both conserved end residues are part of each CDR3. The order of the fields is CDR3 length, V gene, clone size, J gene, D gene, CDR3 DNA, CDR3 protein. A D gene is named only where the DNA matches it firmly. Not every row has a clone size; where given, it reads once, few, many or a size class.

16	TRBV12-5	few	TRBJ2-5	NA	TGTGCTAGTGGTTTTCAGGGGGGGAGGTACCAAGAGACCCAGTACTTC	CASGFQGGRYQETQYF
14	TRBV7-9	few	TRBJ1-2	TRBD1	TGTGCCAGCAGCTTCCCGGGACAGGTTTATGGCTACACCTTC	CASSFPGQVYGYTF
13	TRBV28	medium-sized	TRBJ2-7	TRBD2	TGTGCCAGCAGTTGGGGGACTAGCGGTGAGCAGTACTTC	CASSWGTSGEQYF
17	TRBV19	NA	TRBJ2-1	TRBD2	TGTGCCAGTAGTATAGATCGCGCCGGGACTACAAACAATGAGCAGTTCTTC	CASSIDRAGTTNNEQFF
16	TRBV7-2	NA	TRBJ2-3	NA	TGTGCCAGCAGCCTCCATCCCGGACAGTACCAAGGGACCCAGTATTTT	CASSLHPGQYQGTQYF
16	TRBV28	medium-sized	TRBJ1-2	TRBD1	TGTGCCAGCAGCTCCGTTTGGGGGACAGGGAACTATGGCTACACCTTC	CASSSVWGTGNYGYTF
14	TRBV11-3	NA	TRBJ2-5	TRBD1	TGTGCCAGCAGCGCCGGGACAGGGTGGGAGACCCAGTACTTC	CASSAGTGWETQYF
14	TRBV6-8	NA	TRBJ2-7	TRBD1	TGTGCCAGCAGTTACCTCAGGGGGCGCTTAGAGCAGTACTTC	CASSYLRGRLEQYF
15	TRBV12-3/TRBV12-4	NA	TRBJ2-1	NA	TGTGCCAGCAGTTTTAATCTAGGGAACTACAATGAGCAGTTCTTC	CASSFNLGNYNEQFF
16	TRBV28	NA	TRBJ1-3	NA	TGTGCCAGCAAGGCCCCCGGGACGGCCTCTGGAAACACCATATATTTT	CASKAPGTASGNTIYF
17	TRBV6-2/TRBV6-3	many	TRBJ2-7	TRBD2	TGTGCCAGCAGTTACCGGGGGGTGGGACTCCTGACCTACGAGCAGTACTTC	CASSYRGVGLLTYEQYF
14	TRBV5-4	many	TRBJ2-7	TRBD1	TGTGCCAGCAGCTCATCGGGACAGGCCTACGAGCAGTACTTC	CASSSSGQAYEQYF
15	TRBV7-4	NA	TRBJ2-1	NA	TGTGCCAGCAGCTTAATGGACCGCACCTACAATGAGCAGTTCTTC	CASSLMDRTYNEQFF
13	TRBV18	many	TRBJ1-1	NA	TGTGCCAGCTCACTGAACTTCAACACTGAAGCTTTCTTT	CASSLNFNTEAFF
15	TRBV20-1	NA	TRBJ2-1	TRBD1	TGCAGTGCTTTCTTCCGGGACAGGGGGCTCGGTGAGCAGTTCTTC	CSAFFRDRGLGEQFF
16	TRBV12-3/TRBV12-4	NA	TRBJ2-3	NA	TGTGCCAGCAGTTCCCGACTAGTTAGGACCTCAGATACGCAGTATTTT	CASSSRLVRTSDTQYF
14	TRBV7-2	NA	TRBJ2-3	TRBD2	TGTGCCAGCAGCTGGGGAGGGAGCACAGATACGCAGTATTTT	CASSWGGSTDTQYF
14	TRBV7-3	NA	TRBJ2-1	TRBD2	TGTGCCAGCAGCCCGACTAGCGGGGCCAATGAGCAGTTCTTC	CASSPTSGANEQFF
13	TRBV28	few	TRBJ1-2	NA	TGTGCCAGCAACCCTCCCCCAGGGGTAGGCTACACCTTC	CASNPPPGVGYTF
13	TRBV7-3	NA	TRBJ2-1	NA	TGTGCCAGCAGCTTAACGGCAGACAATGAGCAGTTCTTC	CASSLTADNEQFF
15	TRBV7-3	NA	TRBJ2-1	TRBD2	TGTGCCAGCAGCCAAGCGGGAGGGGGCTACAATGAGCAGTTCTTC	CASSQAGGGYNEQFF
13	TRBV7-3	NA	TRBJ1-1	NA	TGTGCCAGCAGTTACCAGGCGAACACTGAAGCTTTCTTT	CASSYQANTEAFF
14	TRBV3-1	NA	TRBJ2-2	NA	TGTGCCAGCAGCCACGGGTGGGAGACCGGGGAGCTGTTTTTT	CASSHGWETGELFF
16	TRBV7-4	NA	TRBJ2-7	TRBD2	TGTGCCAGCAGCTTAGCGTCTAGCGGGAAACTCTACGAGCAGTACTTC	CASSLASSGKLYEQYF
16	TRBV7-2	medium-sized	TRBJ2-2	TRBD2	TGTGCCAGCAGCTTGGTTAGCGGGAGAGGCACCGGGGAGCTGTTTTTT	CASSLVSGRGTGELFF
15	TRBV10-2	NA	TRBJ1-5	NA	TGCGCCAGCAGTGAGGGGGTTCTCGGCAATCAGCCCCAGCATTTT	CASSEGVLGNQPQHF
13	TRBV5-1	many	TRBJ2-3	NA	TGCGCCAGCAGCTCCCAAAGACCCGATACGCAGTATTTT	CASSSQRPDTQYF
10	TRBV6-6	NA	TRBJ2-5	NA	TGTGCCAGCAGTTACGGAGTCCCGCACTTC	CASSYGVPHF
14	TRBV5-4	many	TRBJ1-1	NA	TGCGCCAGCAGCTTGGGCGGGGGGCAGACTGAAGCTTTCTTT	CASSLGGGQTEAFF
13	TRBV9	many	TRBJ2-1	NA	TGTGCCAGCAGCGCCGAGGCCAACAATGAGCAGTTCTTC	CASSAEANNEQFF
12	TRBV28	NA	TRBJ2-1	NA	TGTGCCAGCAGTTTACTTGGAGTTGAGCAGTTCTTC	CASSLLGVEQFF
12	TRBV6-5	NA	TRBJ2-1	NA	TGTGCCAGCAGACTAATCCACAATGAGCAGTTCTTC	CASRLIHNEQFF
18	TRBV11-2	NA	TRBJ2-3	TRBD2	TGTGCCAGCAGGCCGTCCGGACTAGCGGGAGGCCTTCACGATACGCAGTATTTT	CASRPSGLAGGLHDTQYF
11	TRBV2	many	TRBJ2-7	NA	TGTGCCAGCAGTCGCGCCTACGAGCAGTACTTC	CASSRAYEQYF
13	TRBV7-9	NA	TRBJ2-1	NA	TGTGCCAGCAGCTTAGCGAGTTTGGCAGAGCAGTTCTTC	CASSLASLAEQFF
15	TRBV7-3	NA	TRBJ2-3	TRBD1	TGTGCCAGCAGCTCCGCCCAGGGGGCCGCAGATACGCAGTATTTT	CASSSAQGAADTQYF